Listed here is a single T cell receptor (beta chain). As yet, its antigen is unknown. For the second PCR, which ran for about 6 to 11 cycles, a sample-barcoded 5' primer and a J-beta primer mix were used. TCRdb reprocessed the 5' RACE reads via MiXCR and lists one record per CDR3 protein. The table shows hundreds of thousands of distinct CDR3 sequences, with 55% to 70% occurring only once. The sample comes from a study of blood T cells in healthy people across ages. The overall study: About one barcoded beta molecule per two T cells was the capture yield of template switching.

CDR1 and CDR2 (germline): SGHAT, FQNNGV. This CDR3 spans 15 amino acids. V lost 5 bases and J lost 0; bases outside the gene matches: 5. General study points: Estimated diversity that came from one million T cells was considered an underestimate.

The J gene is TRBJ2-7, the V gene TRBV11-2; 9 nucleotides align to TRBD1. The receptor was derived from a man aged 25 to 40 in good health. The specimen was blood. The CDR3 DNA is TGTGCCAGCAGCCTTGGGACAGGGTACTCCTACGAGCAGTACTTC. It yields the protein CASSLGTGYSYEQYF.